This TCR beta chain emerged from a study of CXCR3-negative and CXCR3-positive naive CD8 T cells. This CDR3 contains 15 residues. Germline loops: CDR1 MNHEY, CDR2 SMNVEV (reference sequence). As concerns this clonotype: Its specificity is not known.

In preparing the TRB cDNA libraries, 5' RACE with UMI labels was used. TCRdb re-analyzed the 5' RACE reads; it lists each CDR3 protein once, without DNA. In total, the table holds 150,000 to 180,000 distinct CDR3 sequences. Findings of the study overall: Against CXCR3-negative naive cells, CXCR3-positive naive cells showed more hydrophobic TRB CDR3s. Relative to memory CD8+ cells, whose diversity was much lower, both naive subsets had comparably high diversity. Similar TRBV-TRBJ gene usage was seen in naive CXCR3-negative and CXCR3-positive cells, but not in memory cells.

Every CD8+ subset sample held 300,000 flow-sorted cells, done in triplicate. The origin of this receptor is a human donor in good health. Some clones in this sample may be carry-over from other donors' samples. The sample comprised naive CXCR3+ CD8+ T cells from blood. Indicated subset: CD45RO-CCR7+CD27+CD95- naive CD8+ T cells expressing CXCR3 (TNR3+). The rearrangement links TRBV27 to TRBJ2-1; checking the TCRdb D call of TRBD2 is not possible without DNA. This CDR3 reads CASGTSGGLYNEQFF.